This T cell receptor (beta chain) is from a study of T cell repertoires in cytomegalovirus infection. In the study overall: Carrying CMV and the relevant HLA type showed in public TCR beta signatures.

V was cut by 4 bases and J by 3 bases, with 9 bases left in between. The CDR3 runs to 13 residues. This clonotype was picked up many times. Its antigen is not known. TCRdb recomputed calls from the reads with MiXCR, one row per CDR3 protein. The table lists approximately 150,000 distinct CDR3 sequences, over 15% of them singletons. Study conclusions and caveats: Across the ex vivo response, the dominant clonotypes were HLA-C-restricted CMV-specific TCR beta clonotypes. Summed frequency of shared TCR beta families picked out CMV carriers who also had the relevant HLA.

This clonotype originated in a human donor in good health (CMV status not recorded). Some clones in this sample may be carry-over from other donors' samples. V usage is TRBV12-3 or TRBV12-4 and J usage is TRBJ1-2; D ambiguous. Sequencing used CD8+ T cells from PBMCs. This CDR3 is CASSSSGYYGYTF. In DNA form, the CDR3 reads TGTGCCAGCAGTTCCTCAGGATACTATGGCTACACCTTC.